The rows below give T cell receptor beta chains drawn from one sample of a study of shared clonotypes between healthy human individuals. The data were produced by immunoSEQ multiplex PCR, yet TCRdb's version contains in-frame clones alone and is incomplete. The sample lists about 1,900,000 clones, approximately 94% occurring once. Material for sequencing was naive CD8+ T cells sorted from blood. Receptors were obtained from a man younger than 35 in good health. Both conserved end residues are part of each CDR3. A D gene is named only where the DNA matches it firmly. Size tells how often a clone was seen (once, few, many) or the class of an expanded clone, and some rows leave it out.

D gene: -
V gene: TRBV28
J gene: TRBJ2-1
clone size: -
CDR3 DNA: TGTGCCAGCAGCAAACTAGTTAACTCCTACAATGAGCAGTTCTTC
CDR3 protein: CASSKLVNSYNEQFF

D gene: -
V gene: TRBV5-6
J gene: TRBJ1-1
clone size: -
CDR3 DNA: TGTGCCAGCACTACGGGGGGGAACACTGAAGCTTTCTTT
CDR3 protein: CASTTGGNTEAFF

D gene: TRBD1
V gene: TRBV11-2
J gene: TRBJ1-2
clone size: once
CDR3 DNA: TGTGCCAGCAGCTTAGATCTCGGGACAGCATATGGCTACACCTTC
CDR3 protein: CASSLDLGTAYGYTF

D gene: TRBD2
V gene: TRBV5-6
J gene: TRBJ2-3
clone size: -
CDR3 DNA: TGTGCCAGCAGCTTGTGGACTAGCGGGGTGACAGATACGCAGTATTTT
CDR3 protein: CASSLWTSGVTDTQYF

D gene: -
V gene: TRBV4-3
J gene: TRBJ1-6
clone size: -
CDR3 DNA: TGCGCCAGCAGCCAAGATTACGAGGTCGGAGCCTATAATTCACCCCTCCACTTT
CDR3 protein: CASSQDYEVGAYNSPLHF

D gene: TRBD1
V gene: TRBV6-6
J gene: TRBJ2-7
clone size: once
CDR3 DNA: TGTGCCACCCAGGGGGCGGCGGTTCCCTACGAGCAGTACTTC
CDR3 protein: CATQGAAVPYEQYF

D gene: -
V gene: TRBV9
J gene: TRBJ1-4
clone size: once
CDR3 DNA: TGTGCCAGCAGCGTAGGAGATGGGGATCTTAATGAAAAACTGTTTTTT
CDR3 protein: CASSVGDGDLNEKLFF

D gene: TRBD1
V gene: TRBV7-2
J gene: TRBJ2-7
clone size: -
CDR3 DNA: TGTGCCAGCAGTTACGACAGGGGGCTTTACGAGCAGTACTTC
CDR3 protein: CASSYDRGLYEQYF

D gene: TRBD2
V gene: TRBV4-3
J gene: TRBJ2-1
clone size: -
CDR3 DNA: TGCGCCAGCAGCCTGGGACTATGGAATGAGCAGTTCTTC
CDR3 protein: CASSLGLWNEQFF

D gene: -
V gene: TRBV10-3
J gene: TRBJ2-2
clone size: -
CDR3 DNA: TGTGCCTCCCGGTCGCGGGATGTGGATACCGGGGAGCTGTTTTTT
CDR3 protein: CASRSRDVDTGELFF

D gene: TRBD1
V gene: TRBV19
J gene: TRBJ1-1
clone size: -
CDR3 DNA: TGTGCCAGTAGTGTAAGGACAGGGGGGTCTCTAGACACTGAAGCTTTCTTT
CDR3 protein: CASSVRTGGSLDTEAFF

D gene: TRBD2
V gene: TRBV11-2
J gene: TRBJ2-1
clone size: -
CDR3 DNA: TGTGCCAGCACCCACGGGGCGGGAGTATTAAATGAGCAGTTCTTC
CDR3 protein: CASTHGAGVLNEQFF

D gene: -
V gene: TRBV10-2
J gene: TRBJ1-5
clone size: -
CDR3 DNA: TGCGCCAGCACGGTGGCAGCAGCAGGGCCCCAGCATTTT
CDR3 protein: CASTVAAAGPQHF

D gene: TRBD2
V gene: TRBV25-1
J gene: TRBJ2-7
clone size: -
CDR3 DNA: TGTGCCAGCAGTGCAGGACTAGCGGATTCCTACGAGCAGTACTTC
CDR3 protein: CASSAGLADSYEQYF

D gene: -
V gene: TRBV28
J gene: TRBJ2-1
clone size: -
CDR3 DNA: TGTGCCAGCAGTTTAGCGGGTTCCGACAATGAGCAGTTCTTC
CDR3 protein: CASSLAGSDNEQFF

D gene: -
V gene: TRBV5-4
J gene: TRBJ1-3
clone size: -
CDR3 DNA: TGTGCCAGCAGCGGGGGGGACACCATATATTTT
CDR3 protein: CASSGGDTIYF

D gene: TRBD1
V gene: TRBV9
J gene: TRBJ2-6
clone size: -
CDR3 DNA: TGTGCCCCCACAAAACGGCACAGGGGGTATAATCCTGGGGCCAACGTCCTGACTTTC
CDR3 protein: CAPTKRHRGYNPGANVLTF

D gene: -
V gene: TRBV2
J gene: TRBJ1-2
clone size: once
CDR3 DNA: TGTGCCAGCAGAGGTGGACAGATGGGCAACTATGGCTACACCTTC
CDR3 protein: CASRGGQMGNYGYTF

D gene: -
V gene: TRBV11-2
J gene: TRBJ2-3
clone size: -
CDR3 DNA: TGTGCCAGCAGCTTTGGGGGAGATACGCAGTATTTT
CDR3 protein: CASSFGGDTQYF

D gene: TRBD2
V gene: TRBV5-1
J gene: TRBJ2-1
clone size: -
CDR3 DNA: TGCGCCAGCAGCGGGACTAGCGGACCTTACAATGAGCAGTTCTTC
CDR3 protein: CASSGTSGPYNEQFF

D gene: -
V gene: TRBV27
J gene: TRBJ2-7
clone size: -
CDR3 DNA: TGTGCCAGCAGTTTAGGGATGGTCTACGAGCAGTACTTC
CDR3 protein: CASSLGMVYEQYF

D gene: -
V gene: TRBV7-9
J gene: TRBJ2-7
clone size: -
CDR3 DNA: TGTGCCAGCAGCCCCGTAGGGTTCTACGAGCAGTACTTC
CDR3 protein: CASSPVGFYEQYF

D gene: -
V gene: TRBV5-1
J gene: TRBJ1-2
clone size: -
CDR3 DNA: TGCGCCAGCAGCTTGGCAGGAGGCAATAACTATGGCTACACCTTC
CDR3 protein: CASSLAGGNNYGYTF

D gene: TRBD2
V gene: TRBV6-5
J gene: TRBJ2-7
clone size: -
CDR3 DNA: TGTGCCAGCAGTTACTCCGTAGCGGGGCTAGACGAGCAGTACTTC
CDR3 protein: CASSYSVAGLDEQYF

D gene: TRBD1
V gene: TRBV9
J gene: TRBJ1-1
clone size: -
CDR3 DNA: TGTGCCAGCAACAACAGGGGGATAGATACTGAAGCTTTCTTT
CDR3 protein: CASNNRGIDTEAFF

D gene: -
V gene: TRBV2
J gene: TRBJ1-5
clone size: -
CDR3 DNA: TGTGCCTCAGGGGCAGTTTATAGCAATCAGCCCCAGCATTTT
CDR3 protein: CASGAVYSNQPQHF

D gene: TRBD1
V gene: TRBV5-1
J gene: TRBJ2-7
clone size: -
CDR3 DNA: TGCGCCAGCAGCGGGACAGTGGACTACGAGCAGTACTTC
CDR3 protein: CASSGTVDYEQYF

D gene: -
V gene: TRBV10-3
J gene: TRBJ1-2
clone size: -
CDR3 DNA: TGTGCCATCAGTGATATGGCGGACTATGGCTACACCTTC
CDR3 protein: CAISDMADYGYTF

D gene: TRBD2
V gene: TRBV11-2
J gene: TRBJ2-7
clone size: once
CDR3 DNA: TGTGCCAGCAGCTCGGGATATAGGGAGGGTCCCTCCTACGAGCAGTACTTC
CDR3 protein: CASSSGYREGPSYEQYF

D gene: -
V gene: TRBV4-3
J gene: TRBJ2-3
clone size: -
CDR3 DNA: TGCGCCAGCAGCCAAGATACGGAGGGACGAGGAGATACGCAGTATTTT
CDR3 protein: CASSQDTEGRGDTQYF